A selection of T cell receptor beta chains follows, all from one sample in a study of T cell changes during pregnancy in multiple sclerosis. Only in-frame clones appear in the TCRdb table, and some are missing; sequencing was by immunoSEQ multiplex PCR. The table lists some 70,000 clones, about 90% of them singletons. The source material was peripheral blood, sampled in the second trimester of pregnancy. All receptors derive from a female donor in good health, enrolled as a control in a pregnancy study. Both conserved end residues are part of each CDR3. D genes are given only for firm matches. Clone size is shown for a subset of rows, as once, few, many or a class of expanded clone.

j_gene	v_gene	d_gene	abundance	CDR3aa	CDR3nt
TRBJ1-1	TRBV7-2	-	few	CASSRNEGVGDTEAFF	TGTGCCAGCAGCCGTAACGAGGGGGTGGGCGACACTGAAGCTTTCTTT
TRBJ2-7	TRBV5-1	TRBD2	-	CASSLSSGSSNEQYF	TGCGCCAGCAGCCTGAGCAGCGGGAGTTCTAACGAGCAGTACTTC
TRBJ1-6	TRBV28	-	-	CASRAVPGSSYNSPLHF	TGTGCCAGCAGGGCGGTCCCCGGTAGCTCCTATAATTCACCCCTCCATTTT
TRBJ2-7	TRBV4-2	-	-	CASSQDPGSSYEQYF	TGTGCCAGCAGCCAAGATCCGGGGAGCTCCTACGAGCAGTACTTC
TRBJ2-3	TRBV15	-	-	CATSRETSSNGDTQYF	TGTGCCACCAGCAGAGAAACTAGCTCAAACGGGGATACGCAGTATTTT
TRBJ2-1	TRBV4-1	TRBD1	-	CASSQARTGDYNEQFF	TGCGCCAGCAGCCAGGCCCGGACAGGGGATTACAATGAGCAGTTCTTC
TRBJ2-2	TRBV19	TRBD2	-	CASRNTPGTSGRGTGELFF	TGTGCCAGTAGAAACACCCCCGGGACTAGCGGGAGAGGCACCGGGGAGCTGTTTTTT
TRBJ2-2	TRBV7-2	TRBD1	-	CASSTPGQGATGELFF	TGTGCCAGCAGCACCCCGGGACAGGGGGCCACCGGGGAGCTGTTTTTT
TRBJ2-1	TRBV19	TRBD1	-	CASRKDRGLEQFF	TGTGCCAGTAGAAAGGACAGGGGGCTTGAGCAGTTCTTC
TRBJ1-1	TRBV6-5	-	-	CASSWKQGITEAFF	TGTGCCAGCAGTTGGAAACAGGGTATAACTGAAGCTTTCTTT
TRBJ1-5	TRBV21-1	-	-	CASSMYGTVKVNSNQPQHF	TGTGCCAGCAGCATGTACGGGACAGTCAAAGTTAATAGCAATCAGCCCCAGCATTTT
TRBJ1-2	TRBV28	-	few	CASSSGRYYGYTF	TGTGCCAGCAGTTCGGGTAGATACTATGGCTACACCTTC
TRBJ2-5	TRBV5-5	-	once	CASFLRIQETQYF	TGTGCCAGCTTCCTCAGGATCCAAGAGACCCAGTACTTC
TRBJ1-2	TRBV5-4	TRBD1	-	CASSLKGQGGGYTF	TGTGCCAGCAGCTTAAAGGGACAGGGGGGTGGCTACACCTTC
TRBJ2-7	TRBV5-8	TRBD1	-	CASSLGTGFDEQYF	TGTGCCAGCAGCTTGGGGACAGGGTTCGACGAGCAGTACTTC
TRBJ2-4	TRBV5-6	TRBD2	-	CASSLGLSSGSATQYF	TGTGCCAGCAGCTTGGGTCTAAGTAGCGGGAGCGCTACACAGTACTTC
TRBJ2-7	TRBV19	TRBD1	-	CASSPVQGSYEQYF	TGTGCCAGTAGTCCAGTACAGGGGTCCTACGAGCAGTACTTC
TRBJ2-1	TRBV20-1	-	-	CSGRRDEQFF	TGCAGTGGGCGCAGGGATGAGCAGTTCTTC
TRBJ1-5	TRBV19	TRBD1	-	CASSIGGTGVNQPQHF	TGTGCCAGTAGTATCGGAGGGACAGGGGTCAATCAGCCCCAGCATTTT
TRBJ1-4	TRBV6-1	-	-	CASSEGQPRAEKLFF	TGTGCCAGCAGTGAAGGTCAACCGAGGGCCGAAAAACTGTTTTTT
TRBJ1-2	TRBV28	TRBD1	-	CASSLSRTGGLYGYTF	TGTGCCAGCAGTTTATCCAGGACAGGGGGTCTCTATGGCTACACCTTC
TRBJ2-7	TRBV7-2	TRBD1	-	CASSLRGQATYEQYF	TGTGCCAGCAGCTTGCGGGGACAGGCAACCTACGAGCAGTACTTC
TRBJ1-1	TRBV9	-	once	CASSGADSVNTEAFF	TGTGCCAGCAGCGGAGCAGACAGCGTCAACACTGAAGCTTTCTTT
TRBJ1-4	TRBV6-5	TRBD1	-	CASRSRQGYEKLFF	TGTGCCAGCAGGAGCCGACAGGGGTACGAAAAACTGTTTTTT
TRBJ1-3	TRBV25-1	-	-	CASSDPRTGNTIYF	TGTGCCAGCAGTGATCCCCGGACAGGAAACACCATATATTTT
TRBJ2-1	TRBV10-3	TRBD2	-	CAISEPSGRDYNEQFF	TGTGCCATCAGTGAGCCTAGCGGGAGGGATTACAATGAGCAGTTCTTC
TRBJ1-4	TRBV15	-	-	CATSRDGGEFNEKLFF	TGTGCCACCAGCAGAGATGGCGGTGAATTTAATGAAAAACTGTTTTTT
TRBJ1-5	TRBV19	TRBD1	-	CASSMGRDRGLGQPQHF	TGTGCCAGTAGTATGGGCCGGGACAGGGGGCTTGGGCAGCCCCAGCATTTT
TRBJ2-7	TRBV29-1	-	-	CSVGSYYEQYF	TGCAGCGTTGGGAGTTACTACGAGCAGTACTTC
TRBJ2-2	TRBV6-4	-	once	CASSWTATGELFF	TGTGCCAGCAGTTGGACTGCCACCGGGGAGCTGTTTTTT
TRBJ2-2	TRBV19	-	-	CASSSRQVDGELFF	TGTGCCAGTAGTTCCCGACAGGTTGACGGGGAGCTGTTTTTT
TRBJ2-1	TRBV2	-	-	CASSVQGGSYNEQFF	TGTGCCAGCAGTGTACAGGGCGGGTCATACAATGAGCAGTTCTTC